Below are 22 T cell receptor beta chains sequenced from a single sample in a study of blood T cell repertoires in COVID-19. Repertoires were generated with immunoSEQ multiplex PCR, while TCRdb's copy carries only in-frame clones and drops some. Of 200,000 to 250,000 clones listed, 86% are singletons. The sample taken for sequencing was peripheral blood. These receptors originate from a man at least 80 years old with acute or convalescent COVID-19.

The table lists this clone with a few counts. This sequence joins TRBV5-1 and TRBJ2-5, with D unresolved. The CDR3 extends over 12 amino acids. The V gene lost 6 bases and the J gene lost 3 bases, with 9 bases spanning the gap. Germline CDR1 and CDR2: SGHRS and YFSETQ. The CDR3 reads CASNNEEETQYF. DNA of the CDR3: TGCGCCAGCAACAACGAAGAAGAGACCCAGTACTTC.

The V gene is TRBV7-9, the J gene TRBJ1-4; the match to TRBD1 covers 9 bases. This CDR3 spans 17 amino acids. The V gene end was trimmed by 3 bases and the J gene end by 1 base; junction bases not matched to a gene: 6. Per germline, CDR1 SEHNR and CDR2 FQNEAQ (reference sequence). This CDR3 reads CASSFGRTGVTNEKLFF. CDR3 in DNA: TGTGCCAGCAGCTTCGGACGGACAGGGGTAACTAATGAAAAACTGTTTTTT.

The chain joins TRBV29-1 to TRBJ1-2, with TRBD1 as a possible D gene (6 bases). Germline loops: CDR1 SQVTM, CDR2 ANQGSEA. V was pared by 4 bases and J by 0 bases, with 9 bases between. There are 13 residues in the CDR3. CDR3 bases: TGCAGCGTTGGAGACAGGACTAACTATGGCTACACCTTC. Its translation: CSVGDRTNYGYTF.

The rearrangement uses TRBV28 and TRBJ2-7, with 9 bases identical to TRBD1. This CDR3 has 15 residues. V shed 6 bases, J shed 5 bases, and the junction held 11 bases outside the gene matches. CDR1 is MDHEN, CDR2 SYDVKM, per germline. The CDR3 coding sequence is TGTGCCAGCAGAAGACAGGGGGTAACTATCCACGAGCAGTACTTC. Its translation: CASRRQGVTIHEQYF.

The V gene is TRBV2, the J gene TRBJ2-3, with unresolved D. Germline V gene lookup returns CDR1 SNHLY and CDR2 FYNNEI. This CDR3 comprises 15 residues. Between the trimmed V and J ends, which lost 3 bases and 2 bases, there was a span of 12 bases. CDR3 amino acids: CASSDSPVATDTQYF. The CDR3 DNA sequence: TGTGCCAGCAGTGATAGCCCGGTGGCCACAGATACGCAGTATTTT.

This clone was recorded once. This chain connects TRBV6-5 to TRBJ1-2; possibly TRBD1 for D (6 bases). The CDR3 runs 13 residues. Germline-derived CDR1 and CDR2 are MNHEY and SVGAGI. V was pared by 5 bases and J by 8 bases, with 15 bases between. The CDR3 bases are TGTGCCAGCAGTACTTCAGGGGTTGAGGGCTACACCTTC. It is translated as CASSTSGVEGYTF.

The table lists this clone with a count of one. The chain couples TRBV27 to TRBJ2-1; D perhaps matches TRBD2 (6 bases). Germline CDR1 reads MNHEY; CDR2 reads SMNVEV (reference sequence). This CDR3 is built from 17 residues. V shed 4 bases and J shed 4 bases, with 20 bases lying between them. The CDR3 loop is CASSYLSAGPNYNEQFF. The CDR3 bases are TGTGCCAGCAGTTATTTGAGCGCGGGACCAAATTACAATGAGCAGTTCTTC.

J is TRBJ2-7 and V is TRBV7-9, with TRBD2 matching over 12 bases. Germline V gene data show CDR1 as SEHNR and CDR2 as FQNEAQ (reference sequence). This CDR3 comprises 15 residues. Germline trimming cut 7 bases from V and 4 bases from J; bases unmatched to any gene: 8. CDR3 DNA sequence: TGTGCCAGCACCAGGACTAGCGGGGACATATACGAGCAGTACTTC. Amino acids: CASTRTSGDIYEQYF.

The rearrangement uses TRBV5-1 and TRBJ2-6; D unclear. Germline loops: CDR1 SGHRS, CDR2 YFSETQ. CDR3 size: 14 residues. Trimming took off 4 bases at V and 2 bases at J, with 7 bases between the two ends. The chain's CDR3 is CASSVTAGANVLTF. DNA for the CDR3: TGCGCCAGCAGCGTTACAGCTGGGGCCAACGTCCTGACTTTC. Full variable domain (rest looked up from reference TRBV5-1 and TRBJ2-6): KAGVTQTPRYLIKTRGQQVTLSCSPISGHRSVSWYQQTPGQGLQFLFEYFSETQRNKGNFPGRFSGRQFSNSRSEMNVSTLELGDSALYLCASSVTAGANVLTFGAGSRLTVL.

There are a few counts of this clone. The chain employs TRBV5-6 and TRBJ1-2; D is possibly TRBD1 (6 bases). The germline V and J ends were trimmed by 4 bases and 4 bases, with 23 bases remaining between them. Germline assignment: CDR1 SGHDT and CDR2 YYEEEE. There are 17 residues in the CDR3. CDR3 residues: CASSTDGTRVRFYGYTF. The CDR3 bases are TGTGCCAGCAGCACCGACGGGACAAGGGTTAGATTCTATGGCTACACCTTC. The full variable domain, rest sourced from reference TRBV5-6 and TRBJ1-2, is DAGVTQSPTHLIKTRGQQVTLRCSPKSGHDTVSWYQQALGQGPQFIFQYYEEEERQRGNFPDRFSGHQFPNYSSELNVNALLLGDSALYLCASSTDGTRVRFYGYTFGSGTRLTVV.

The CDR3 loop reads CARSTRQSYEQYF. CDR3 in DNA: TGTGCCAGAAGCACAAGACAATCCTACGAGCAGTACTTC. V usage is TRBV5-3 and J usage is TRBJ2-7; D is undetermined. TRBV5-3 is an ORF; its function is uncertain. V was pared by 4 bases and J by 1 base, with 9 bases between. The CDR3 extends over 13 amino acids.

This chain's CDR3 is CASSDGVGLPQFF. In DNA, the CDR3 is TGTGCCAGCAGTGACGGGGTGGGGCTCCCGCAGTTCTTC. V and J are TRBV6-4 and TRBJ2-1; possible D gene TRBD1, 5 bases. The V end lost 2 bases, the J end lost 12 bases, and 14 bases lay between the germline ends. The CDR3 totals 13 residues. Germline values: CDR1 MRHNA, CDR2 SNTAGT.

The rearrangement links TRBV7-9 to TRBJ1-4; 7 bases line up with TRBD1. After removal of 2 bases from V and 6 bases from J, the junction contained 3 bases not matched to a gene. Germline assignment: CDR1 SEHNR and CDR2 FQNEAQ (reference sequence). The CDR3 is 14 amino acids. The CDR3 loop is CASSLRGGDEKLFF. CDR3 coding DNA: TGTGCCAGCAGCTTACGAGGGGGCGATGAAAAACTGTTTTTT.

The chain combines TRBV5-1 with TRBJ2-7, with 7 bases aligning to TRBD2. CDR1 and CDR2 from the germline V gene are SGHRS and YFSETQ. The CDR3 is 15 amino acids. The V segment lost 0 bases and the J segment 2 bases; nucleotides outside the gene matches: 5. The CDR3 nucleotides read TGCGCCAGCAGCTTGGAAGCCGCGGGAGCCTACGAGCAGTACTTC. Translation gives CASSLEAAGAYEQYF. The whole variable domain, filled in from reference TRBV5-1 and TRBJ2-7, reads KAGVTQTPRYLIKTRGQQVTLSCSPISGHRSVSWYQQTPGQGLQFLFEYFSETQRNKGNFPGRFSGRQFSNSRSEMNVSTLELGDSALYLCASSLEAAGAYEQYFGPGTRLTVT.

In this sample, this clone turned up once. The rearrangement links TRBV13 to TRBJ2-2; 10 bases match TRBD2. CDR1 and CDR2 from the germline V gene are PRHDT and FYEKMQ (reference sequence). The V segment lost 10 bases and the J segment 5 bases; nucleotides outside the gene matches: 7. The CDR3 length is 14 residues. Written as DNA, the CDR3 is TGTGCCATCGAGCGGGGGGGCCGAACCGGGGAGCTGTTTTTT. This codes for CAIERGGRTGELFF.

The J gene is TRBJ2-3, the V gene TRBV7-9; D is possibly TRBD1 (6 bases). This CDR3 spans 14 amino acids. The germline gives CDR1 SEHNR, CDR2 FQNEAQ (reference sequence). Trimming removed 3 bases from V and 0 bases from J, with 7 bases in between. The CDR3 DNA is TGTGCCAGCAGCTTGAGGGGGAGCACAGATACGCAGTATTTT. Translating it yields CASSLRGSTDTQYF. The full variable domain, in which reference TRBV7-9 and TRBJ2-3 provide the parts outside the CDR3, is DTGVSQNPRHKITKRGQNVTFRCDPISEHNRLYWYRQTLGQGPEFLTYFQNEAQLEKSRLLSDRFSAERPKGSFSTLEIQRTEQGDSAMYLCASSLRGSTDTQYFGPGTRLTVL.

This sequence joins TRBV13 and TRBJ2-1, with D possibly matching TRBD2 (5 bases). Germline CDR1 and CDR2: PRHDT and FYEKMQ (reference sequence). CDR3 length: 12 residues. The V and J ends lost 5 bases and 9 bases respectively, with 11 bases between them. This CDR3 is CASSQLGSEQFF. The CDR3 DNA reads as TGTGCCAGCAGCCAACTGGGGAGTGAGCAGTTCTTC.

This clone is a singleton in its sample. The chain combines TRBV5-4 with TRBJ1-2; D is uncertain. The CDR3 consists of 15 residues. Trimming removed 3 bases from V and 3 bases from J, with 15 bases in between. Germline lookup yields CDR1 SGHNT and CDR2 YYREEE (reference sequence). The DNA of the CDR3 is TGTGCCAGCAGCTCCAGACTTCTACCGGACTATGGCTACACCTTC. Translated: CASSSRLLPDYGYTF.

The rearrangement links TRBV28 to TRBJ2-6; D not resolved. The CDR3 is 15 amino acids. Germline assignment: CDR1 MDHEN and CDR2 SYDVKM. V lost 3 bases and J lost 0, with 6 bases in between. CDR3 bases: TGTGCCAGCAGTTTTTCGCGCTCTGGGGCCAACGTCCTGACTTTC. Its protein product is CASSFSRSGANVLTF.

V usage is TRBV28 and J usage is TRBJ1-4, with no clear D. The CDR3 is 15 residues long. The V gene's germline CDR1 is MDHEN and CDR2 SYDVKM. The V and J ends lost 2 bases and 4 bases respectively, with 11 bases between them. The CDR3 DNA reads TGTGCCAGCAGTTTAGGCTCTAGTCTTAATGAAAAACTGTTTTTT. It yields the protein CASSLGSSLNEKLFF.

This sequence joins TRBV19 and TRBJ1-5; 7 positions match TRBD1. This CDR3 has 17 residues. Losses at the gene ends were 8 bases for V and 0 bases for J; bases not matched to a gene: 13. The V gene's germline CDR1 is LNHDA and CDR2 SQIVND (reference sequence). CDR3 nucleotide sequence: TGTGCCAGTTGGGCTACCGGGACAGTTTATAGCAATCAGCCCCAGCATTTT. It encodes CASWATGTVYSNQPQHF. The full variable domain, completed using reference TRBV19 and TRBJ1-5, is DGGITQSPKYLFRKEGQNVTLSCEQNLNHDAMYWYRQDPGQGLRLIYYSQIVNDFQKGDIAEGYSVSREKKESFPLTVTSAQKNPTAFYLCASWATGTVYSNQPQHFGDGTRLSIL.

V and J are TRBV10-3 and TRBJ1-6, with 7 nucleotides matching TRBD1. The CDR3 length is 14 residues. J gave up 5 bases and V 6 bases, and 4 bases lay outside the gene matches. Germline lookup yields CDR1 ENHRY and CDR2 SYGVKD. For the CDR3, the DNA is TGTGCCATCAGCGGGACAGCAGATAATTCACCCCTCCACTTT. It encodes CAISGTADNSPLHF.